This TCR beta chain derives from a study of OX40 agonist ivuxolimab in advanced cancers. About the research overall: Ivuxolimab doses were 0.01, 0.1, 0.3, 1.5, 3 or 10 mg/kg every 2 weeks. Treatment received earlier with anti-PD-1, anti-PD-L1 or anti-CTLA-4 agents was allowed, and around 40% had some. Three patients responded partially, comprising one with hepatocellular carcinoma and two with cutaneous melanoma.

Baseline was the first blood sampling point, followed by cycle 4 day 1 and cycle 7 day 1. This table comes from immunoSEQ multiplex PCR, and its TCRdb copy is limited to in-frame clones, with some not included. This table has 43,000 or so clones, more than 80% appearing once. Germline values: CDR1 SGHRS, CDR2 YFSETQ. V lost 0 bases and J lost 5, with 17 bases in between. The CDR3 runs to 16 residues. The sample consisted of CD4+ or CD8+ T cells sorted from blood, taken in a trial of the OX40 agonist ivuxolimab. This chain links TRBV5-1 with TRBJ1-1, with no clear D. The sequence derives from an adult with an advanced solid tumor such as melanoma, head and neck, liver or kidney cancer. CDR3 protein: CASSLGLDSGVTEAFF. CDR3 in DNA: TGCGCCAGCAGCTTGGGGCTCGATAGTGGAGTGACTGAAGCTTTCTTT.